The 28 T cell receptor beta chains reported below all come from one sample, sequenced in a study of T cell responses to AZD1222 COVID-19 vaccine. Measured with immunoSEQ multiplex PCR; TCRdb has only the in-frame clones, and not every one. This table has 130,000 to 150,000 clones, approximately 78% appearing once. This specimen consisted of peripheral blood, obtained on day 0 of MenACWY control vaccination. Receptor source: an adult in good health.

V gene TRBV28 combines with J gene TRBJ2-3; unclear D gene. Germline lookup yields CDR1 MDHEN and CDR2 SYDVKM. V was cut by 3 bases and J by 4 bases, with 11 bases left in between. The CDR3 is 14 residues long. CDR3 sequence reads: CASSLGGTSDTQYF. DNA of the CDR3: TGTGCCAGCAGTTTGGGCGGAACCTCAGATACGCAGTATTTT.

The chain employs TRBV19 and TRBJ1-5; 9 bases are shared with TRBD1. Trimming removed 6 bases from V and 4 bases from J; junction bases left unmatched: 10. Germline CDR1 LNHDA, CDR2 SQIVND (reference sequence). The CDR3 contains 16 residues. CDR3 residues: CASSLLPGQGNQPQHF. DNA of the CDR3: TGTGCCAGTAGCTTATTGCCGGGACAGGGAAATCAGCCCCAGCATTTT.

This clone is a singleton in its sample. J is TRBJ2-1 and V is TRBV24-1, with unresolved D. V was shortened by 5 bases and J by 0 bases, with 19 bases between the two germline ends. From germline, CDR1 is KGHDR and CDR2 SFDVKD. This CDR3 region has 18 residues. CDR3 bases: TGTGCCACCAGTGGTCGACGAGTTGGCAGAAGCTCCTACAATGAGCAGTTCTTC. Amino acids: CATSGRRVGRSSYNEQFF.

CDR3 residues: CASSGLNTEAFF. CDR3 DNA: TGTGCCAGCAGCGGGCTGAACACTGAAGCTTTCTTT. The chain links TRBV27 to TRBJ1-1; D uncertain. Germline V gene data show CDR1 as MNHEY and CDR2 as SMNVEV (reference sequence). This CDR3 has 12 amino acids. V lost 6 bases and J 0 bases, leaving 5 bases between the germline ends.

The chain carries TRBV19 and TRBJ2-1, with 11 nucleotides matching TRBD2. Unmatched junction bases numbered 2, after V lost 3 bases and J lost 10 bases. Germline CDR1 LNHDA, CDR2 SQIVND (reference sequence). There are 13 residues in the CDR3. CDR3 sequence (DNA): TGTGCCAGTAGTATGGGACTAGCGGCGGAGCAGTTCTTC. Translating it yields CASSMGLAAEQFF.

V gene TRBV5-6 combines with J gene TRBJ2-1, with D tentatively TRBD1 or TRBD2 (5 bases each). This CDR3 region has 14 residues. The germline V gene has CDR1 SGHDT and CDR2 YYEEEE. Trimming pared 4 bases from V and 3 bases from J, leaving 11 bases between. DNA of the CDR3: TGTGCCAGCAGCGTGGGGGAGTTCTACAATGAGCAGTTCTTC. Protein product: CASSVGEFYNEQFF.

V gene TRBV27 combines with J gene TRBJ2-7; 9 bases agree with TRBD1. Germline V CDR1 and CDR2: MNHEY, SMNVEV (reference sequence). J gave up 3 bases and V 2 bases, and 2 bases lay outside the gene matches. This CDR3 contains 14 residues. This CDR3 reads CASSLRQGDYEQYF. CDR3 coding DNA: TGTGCCAGCAGTTTACGACAGGGGGACTACGAGCAGTACTTC.

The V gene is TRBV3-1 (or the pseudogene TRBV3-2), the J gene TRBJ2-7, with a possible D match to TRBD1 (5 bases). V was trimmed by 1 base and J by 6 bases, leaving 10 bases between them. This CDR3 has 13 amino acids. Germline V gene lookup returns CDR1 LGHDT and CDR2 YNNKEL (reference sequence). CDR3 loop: CASSQARQGEQYV. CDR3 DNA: TGTGCCAGCAGCCAAGCTCGGCAGGGCGAGCAGTACGTC.

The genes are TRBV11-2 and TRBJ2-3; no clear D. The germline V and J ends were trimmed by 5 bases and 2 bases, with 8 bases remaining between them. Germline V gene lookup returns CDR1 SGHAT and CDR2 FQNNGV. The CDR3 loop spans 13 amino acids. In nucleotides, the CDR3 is TGTGCCAGCAGCCTCCCCTCCACAGATACGCAGTATTTT. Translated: CASSLPSTDTQYF.

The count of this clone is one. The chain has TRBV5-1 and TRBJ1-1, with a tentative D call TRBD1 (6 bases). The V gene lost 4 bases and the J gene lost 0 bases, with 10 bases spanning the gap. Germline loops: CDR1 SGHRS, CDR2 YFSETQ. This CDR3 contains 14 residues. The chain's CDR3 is CASSIQGMNTEAFF. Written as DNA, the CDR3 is TGCGCCAGCAGCATACAGGGCATGAACACTGAAGCTTTCTTT.

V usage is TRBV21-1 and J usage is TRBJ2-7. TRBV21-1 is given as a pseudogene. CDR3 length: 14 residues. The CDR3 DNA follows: TGTGCCAGCAGCCCTATCCCCCTCAGCTACGAGCAGTACTTC. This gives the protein CASSPIPLSYEQYF.

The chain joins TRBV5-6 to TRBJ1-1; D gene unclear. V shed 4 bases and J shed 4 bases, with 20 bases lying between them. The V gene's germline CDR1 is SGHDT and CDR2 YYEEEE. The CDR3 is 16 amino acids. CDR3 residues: CASSHDPTRPSTEAFF. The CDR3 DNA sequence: TGTGCCAGCAGCCACGACCCGACGCGCCCTAGCACTGAAGCTTTCTTT.

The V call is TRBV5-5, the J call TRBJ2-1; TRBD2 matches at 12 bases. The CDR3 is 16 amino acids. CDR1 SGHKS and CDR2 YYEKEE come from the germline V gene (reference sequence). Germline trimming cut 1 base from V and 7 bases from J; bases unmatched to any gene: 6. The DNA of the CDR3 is TGTGCCAGCAGCTTGATCCTAGCGGGGGGGCGGAATGAGCAGTTCTTC. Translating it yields CASSLILAGGRNEQFF.

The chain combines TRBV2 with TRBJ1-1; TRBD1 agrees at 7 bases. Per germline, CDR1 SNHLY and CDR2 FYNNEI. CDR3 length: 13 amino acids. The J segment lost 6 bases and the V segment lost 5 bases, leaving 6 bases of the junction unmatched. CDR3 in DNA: TGTGCCAGCAGTAACAGGGGAAGCGCTGAAGCTTTCTTT. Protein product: CASSNRGSAEAFF.

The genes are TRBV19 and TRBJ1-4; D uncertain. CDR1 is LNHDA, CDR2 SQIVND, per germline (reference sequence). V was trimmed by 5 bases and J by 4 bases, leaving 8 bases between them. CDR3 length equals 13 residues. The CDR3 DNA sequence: TGTGCCAGTAGTTCCTGGTATAATGAAAAACTGTTTTTT. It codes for CASSSWYNEKLFF.

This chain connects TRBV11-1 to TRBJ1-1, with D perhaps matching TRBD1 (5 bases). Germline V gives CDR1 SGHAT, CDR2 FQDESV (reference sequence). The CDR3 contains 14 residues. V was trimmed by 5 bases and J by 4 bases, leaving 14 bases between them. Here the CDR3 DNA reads TGTGCCAGCAGCCCGGGGCGCGGGAGCACTGAAGCTTTCTTT. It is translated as CASSPGRGSTEAFF.

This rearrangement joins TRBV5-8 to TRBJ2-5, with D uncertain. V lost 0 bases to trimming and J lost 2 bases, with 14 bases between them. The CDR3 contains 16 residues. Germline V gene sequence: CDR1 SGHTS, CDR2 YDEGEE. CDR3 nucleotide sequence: TGTGCCAGCAGCTTGGGAAGGCAGAATCAACAAGAGACCCAGTACTTC. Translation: CASSLGRQNQQETQYF.

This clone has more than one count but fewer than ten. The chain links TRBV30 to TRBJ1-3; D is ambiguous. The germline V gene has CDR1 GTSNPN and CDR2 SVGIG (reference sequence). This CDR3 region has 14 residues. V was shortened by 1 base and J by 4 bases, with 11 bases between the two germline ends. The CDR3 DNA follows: TGTGCCTGGAGTGAAGGTTCCCTGGGAAACACCATATATTTT. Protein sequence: CAWSEGSLGNTIYF.

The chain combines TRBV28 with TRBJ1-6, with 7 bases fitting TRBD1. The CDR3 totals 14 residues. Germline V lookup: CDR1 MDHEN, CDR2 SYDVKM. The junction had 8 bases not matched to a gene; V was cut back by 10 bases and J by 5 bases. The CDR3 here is CATRMTGNNSPLHF. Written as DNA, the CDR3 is TGTGCCACCCGGATGACAGGGAATAATTCACCCCTCCACTTT.

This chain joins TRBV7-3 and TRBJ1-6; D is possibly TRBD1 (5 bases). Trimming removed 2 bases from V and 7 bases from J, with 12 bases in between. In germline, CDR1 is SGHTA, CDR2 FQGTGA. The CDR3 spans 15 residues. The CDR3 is CASSLHTGGNSPLHF. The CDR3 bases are TGTGCCAGCAGCTTACATACCGGGGGGAATTCACCCCTCCACTTT.

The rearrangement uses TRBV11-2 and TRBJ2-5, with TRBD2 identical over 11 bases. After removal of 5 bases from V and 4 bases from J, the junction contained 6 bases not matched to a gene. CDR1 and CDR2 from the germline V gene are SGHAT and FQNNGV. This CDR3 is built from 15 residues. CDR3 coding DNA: TGTGCCAGCAGCCCATTAGCGGGGGGGGTAGAGACCCAGTACTTC. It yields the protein CASSPLAGGVETQYF.

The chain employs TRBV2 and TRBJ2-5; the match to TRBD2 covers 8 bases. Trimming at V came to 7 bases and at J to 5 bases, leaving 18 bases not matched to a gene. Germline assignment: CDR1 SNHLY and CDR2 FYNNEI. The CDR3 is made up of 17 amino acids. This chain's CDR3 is CASKSDRGGPEVETQYF. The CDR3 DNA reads TGTGCCAGCAAAAGCGATCGGGGGGGCCCAGAAGTGGAGACCCAGTACTTC. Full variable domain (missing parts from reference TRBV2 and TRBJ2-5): EPEVTQTPSHQVTQMGQEVILRCVPISNHLYFYWYRQILGQKVEFLVSFYNNEISEKSEIFDDQFSVERPDGSNFTLKIRSTKLEDSAMYFCASKSDRGGPEVETQYFGPGTRLLVL.

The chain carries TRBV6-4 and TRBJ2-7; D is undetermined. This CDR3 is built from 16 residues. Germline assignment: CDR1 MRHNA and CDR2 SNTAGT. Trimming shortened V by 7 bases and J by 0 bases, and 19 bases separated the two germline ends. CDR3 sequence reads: CASTESEDGYSYEQYV. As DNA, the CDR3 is TGTGCCAGCACCGAAAGTGAGGACGGATACTCCTACGAGCAGTACGTC.

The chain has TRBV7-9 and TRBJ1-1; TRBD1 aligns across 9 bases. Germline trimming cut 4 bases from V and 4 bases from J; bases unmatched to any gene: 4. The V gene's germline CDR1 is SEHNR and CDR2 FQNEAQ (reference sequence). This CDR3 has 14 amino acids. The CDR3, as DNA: TGTGCCAGCAGCTCACCGGGACAGGGCACTGAAGCTTTCTTT. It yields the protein CASSSPGQGTEAFF.

The chain's CDR3 is CATSVWEGATPYEQYV. Written as DNA, the CDR3 is TGTGCCACCAGTGTTTGGGAAGGGGCTACACCCTACGAGCAGTACGTC. The chain has TRBV24-1 and TRBJ2-7, with TRBD1 as a possible D gene (5 bases). The V and J ends lost 5 bases and 2 bases respectively, with 18 bases between them. The germline V gene has CDR1 KGHDR and CDR2 SFDVKD. This CDR3 has 16 residues.

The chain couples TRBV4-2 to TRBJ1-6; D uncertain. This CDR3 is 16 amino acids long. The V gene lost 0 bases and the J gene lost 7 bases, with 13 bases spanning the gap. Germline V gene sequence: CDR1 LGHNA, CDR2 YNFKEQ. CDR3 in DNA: TGTGCCAGCAGCCAAGAACCGGGAGGGAGAAATTCACCCCTCCACTTT. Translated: CASSQEPGGRNSPLHF.

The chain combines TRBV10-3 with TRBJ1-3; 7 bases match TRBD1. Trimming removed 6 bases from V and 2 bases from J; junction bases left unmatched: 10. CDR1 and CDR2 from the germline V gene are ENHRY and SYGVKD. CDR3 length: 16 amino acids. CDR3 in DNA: TGTGCCATCAGCGGGAGGGACAGCCCAGCTGGAAACACCATATATTTT. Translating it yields CAISGRDSPAGNTIYF.

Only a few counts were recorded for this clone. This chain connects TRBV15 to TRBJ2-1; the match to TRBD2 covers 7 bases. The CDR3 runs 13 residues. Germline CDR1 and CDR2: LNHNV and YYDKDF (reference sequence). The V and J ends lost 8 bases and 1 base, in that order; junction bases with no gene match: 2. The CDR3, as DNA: TGTGCCACCTGGGGAGGGTCCTACAATGAGCAGTTCTTC. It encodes CATWGGSYNEQFF.